This TCR beta chain was observed in a study of blood T cell repertoires in COVID-19. This CDR3 comprises 18 residues. V was trimmed by 5 bases and J by 0 bases, leaving 17 bases between them. Germline lookup yields CDR1 SGHVS and CDR2 FQNEAQ. In Seattle, patients joined the study during active infection and were tracked longitudinally. Clones were sequenced by immunoSEQ multiplex PCR, and TCRdb holds only the in-frame ones, with some missing. The sample has roughly 60,000 clones, roughly 72% seen once. The chain couples TRBV7-8 to TRBJ2-6; D call uncertain. This receptor was identified in a woman in her seventies with COVID-19, enrolled during active disease. The source material was peripheral blood. The CDR3 here is CASSPAGRLNSGANVLTF. DNA of the CDR3: TGTGCCAGCAGCCCCGCAGGCAGGTTGAACTCTGGGGCCAACGTCCTGACTTTC.